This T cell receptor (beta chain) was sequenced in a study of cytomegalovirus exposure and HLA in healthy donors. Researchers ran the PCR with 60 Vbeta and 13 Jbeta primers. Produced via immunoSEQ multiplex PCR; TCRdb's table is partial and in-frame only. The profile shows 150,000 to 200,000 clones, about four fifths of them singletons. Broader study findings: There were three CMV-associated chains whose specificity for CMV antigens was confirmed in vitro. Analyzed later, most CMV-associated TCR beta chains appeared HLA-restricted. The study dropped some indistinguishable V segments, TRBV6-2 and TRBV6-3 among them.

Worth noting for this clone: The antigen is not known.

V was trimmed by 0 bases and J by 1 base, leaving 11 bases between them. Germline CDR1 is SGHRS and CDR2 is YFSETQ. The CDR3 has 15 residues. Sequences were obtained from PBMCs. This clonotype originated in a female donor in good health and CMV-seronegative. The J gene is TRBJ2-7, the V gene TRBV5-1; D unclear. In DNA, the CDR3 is TGCGCCAGCAGCTTGGGACAACAGCCGTCCTACGAGCAGTACTTC. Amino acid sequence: CASSLGQQPSYEQYF.